This is a list of T cell receptor beta chains from one sample in a study of T cell responses to AZD1222 COVID-19 vaccine. Using immunoSEQ multiplex PCR, the repertoire was profiled, and TCRdb retains in-frame clones only, with some absent. The sample shows approximately 130,000 clones, over 75% of them seen only once. Sample: peripheral blood, taken 28 days after the second AZD1222 dose. Source of these receptors: an adult who received the AZD1222 COVID-19 vaccine. Both conserved end residues are part of each CDR3.

V,J,CDR3
TRBV5-1,TRBJ2-3,CASSWGRPSEDTQYF
TRBV11-2,TRBJ2-7,CASSPDSYEQYF
TRBV18,TRBJ2-2,CASSPNTGDTGELFF
TRBV12-3/TRBV12-4,TRBJ2-3,CATARGDTDTQYF
TRBV7-3,TRBJ2-1,CASSLGGEQFF
TRBV7-3,TRBJ2-3,CASSSLDGGSQYF
TRBV5-4,TRBJ1-1,CASNWRGDTEAFF
TRBV25-1,TRBJ1-2,CASRVDENYGYTF
TRBV6-5,TRBJ2-1,CASRSGTGRNEQFF
TRBV6-1,TRBJ1-5,CASSEINQPQHF
TRBV14,TRBJ2-1,CASSLLKGGYNEQFF
TRBV6-2/TRBV6-3,TRBJ1-4,CASSWTGTNEKLFF
TRBV27,TRBJ2-5,CASSLVVSGSFQETQYF
TRBV30,TRBJ1-6,CAWRTLDRGDSPLHF
TRBV7-8,TRBJ2-7,CASSFQGRTNEQYF
TRBV3-1/TRBV3-2,TRBJ1-2,CASSQDSAASNYGYTF
TRBV18,TRBJ2-5,CASSPETSVQETQYF
TRBV24-1,TRBJ1-4,CATQGATGGPNEKLFF
TRBV29-1,TRBJ2-1,CSVEGQGFGEQFF
TRBV28,TRBJ1-5,CASRDRDRGYSNQPQHF
TRBV12-3/TRBV12-4,TRBJ1-2,CASSLLGQFGYTF
TRBV6-2/TRBV6-3,TRBJ2-7,CASSRDSLNEQYF
TRBV7-9,TRBJ1-3,CASSPTARIGNTIYF
TRBV6-2/TRBV6-3,TRBJ1-2,CASSYARDGGYTF
TRBV6-5,TRBJ1-2,CASRPGTEYGYTF
TRBV5-4,TRBJ2-2,CASSLDRGTGGELFF
TRBV2,TRBJ2-5,CASRTGTGDETQYF
TRBV4-1,TRBJ1-2,CASSPLTGEGANYGYTF
TRBV2,TRBJ2-7,CASSGAGAVEQYF
TRBV12-5,TRBJ2-3,CASGLSYRRDGRTDTQYF
TRBV7-9,TRBJ2-1,CASSPGLAGDLNNEQFF
TRBV28,TRBJ2-5,CASSFRAVETQYF
TRBV11-3,TRBJ2-5,CASSLVIPSGETQYF